What follows describes a single T cell receptor (beta chain). Its antigen is currently not known. Base qualities were left out, and no much larger clone turns up one base away. On a MiSeq, deep resolution sequencing aimed for a depth between 1 in 1 million and 1 in 200,000 T cells, with each clonotype covered approximately 9.8x on average. The immunoSEQ hsTCRB Kit was used to generate the TCR beta libraries. The source study handled its data this way. The data were analyzed with ImmunoSEQ Analyzer and ImmunoSEQ Data Assistant, and V, D and J gene assignments followed IMGT definitions. Clonality, which ranges from 0 to 1, was calculated as one minus the normalized Shannon entropy of productive rearrangement frequencies. Only overrepresented clonotypes making up at least 0.05% of each patient's repertoire were included in the public clonotype analysis. Repertoires from 10 to 15 age-matched healthy donors in immuneACCESS were used as clonality controls. TCRdb re-hosts the immuneACCESS table, in-frame sequences only. Its copies lack some clones; in the studies checked, an unresolved V gene accounts for under half of them, and the cause for the rest is not known. Clonal size and the V and J genes are those of that table, whereas D and trimming came from the DNA. The sample yields roughly 150,000 clones; roughly four fifths were counted once. 4.6% of the sample is taken by the ten largest.

These data belong to a study of cytotoxic CD8 clonotypes in ibrutinib-treated CLL (dated by TCRdb to 2020 to 2022). Background on the whole study: The cohort had 11 relapsed/refractory and 15 treatment-naive patients; 17 were IGHV unmutated. Of the 90 or so participants in the trial, approximately 26 had longitudinal samples available. Patients were still on ibrutinib when every remission and progressive disease sample was collected. Responses were partial in around 25 patients and complete in 2; after median 68 months follow-up, roughly 14 stayed in remission and 12 progressed. Response samples were obtained after a median of approximately twelve months of treatment, with a range of roughly 6 to 40 months. Samples averaged about 260,000 productive templates and approximately 100,000 productive rearrangements. Cryopreserved peripheral blood mononuclear cells were obtained prior to treatment, at the time of response, and at either disease progression or sustained remission. General findings and caveats noted by the study authors: Public clonotypes were rare and either contracted or stayed stable during treatment, and the rise in clonality at ibrutinib response reflected the expansion of private clonotypes. Clonality rose at ibrutinib response, remained stable during sustained remission, and dropped back toward baseline at progression. Lymph node repertoires were not examined, and the timing of sampling was not matched between patients in sustained remission and those whose disease progressed. Baseline clonality exceeded that of age-matched healthy donors and correlated strongly with circulating CD8+ T-cell counts.

The time point label corresponds to: roughly 2 years on ibrutinib. Approximately 2 micrograms of genomic DNA were extracted from cryopreserved PBMCs for TCR beta library preparation. Longitudinal blood samples from CLL patients on ibrutinib monotherapy underwent high-throughput TCR beta sequencing. The patients took part in an open-label, single-center phase 2 trial of ibrutinib monotherapy. From its cysteine to its phenylalanine, the CDR3 spans 12 amino acids. The sequence is cut down to CDR3 DNA, 36 bases in frame from base 1. Trimming at the junction amounts to 11 bases on V and 4 bases on J, and the germline ends lie 13 bases apart. The germline V gene provides CDR1 SNHLY and CDR2 FYNNEI.

The specimen was PBMCs, collected after 24 months of ibrutinib treatment. The rearrangement joined TRBV2 to TRBJ2-3, with the D call perhaps TRBD1 or TRBD2, each one matching 5 bases. The TCR sequence derives from a human donor with chronic lymphocytic leukemia. The CDR3 here reads CAQRGDSDTQYF. The nucleotide sequence is given as TGTGCCCAGAGGGGAGATTCAGATACGCAGTATTTT.